The 17 T cell receptor beta chains below were found in one sample sequenced in a study of OX40 agonist ivuxolimab in advanced cancers. Measured with immunoSEQ multiplex PCR; TCRdb has only the in-frame clones, and not every one. The data contain some 55,000 clones, 60% to 80% of them singletons. The sample here was CD4+ or CD8+ T cells sorted from blood, taken in a trial of the OX40 agonist ivuxolimab. Receptor source: an adult with an advanced solid tumor such as melanoma, head and neck, liver or kidney cancer.

The J gene is TRBJ2-1, the V gene TRBV2; tentatively, D is TRBD1 (7 bases). Trimming removed 3 bases at V and 6 bases at J, with 12 bases between. CDR1 is SNHLY, CDR2 FYNNEI, per germline. The CDR3 is 14 residues long. The CDR3 here is CASSDRGVLNEQFF. In DNA, the CDR3 is TGTGCCAGCAGTGACAGGGGGGTACTCAATGAGCAGTTCTTC.

This clone was found once. The chain carries TRBV7-8 and TRBJ1-4, with D unresolved. The germline CDR1 and CDR2 sequences are SGHVS and FQNEAQ. This CDR3 is built from 15 residues. V was clipped by 1 base and J by 4 bases, with 10 bases between them. The chain's CDR3 is CASSLVGVGNEKLFF. In DNA, the CDR3 is TGTGCCAGCAGCTTAGTCGGAGTCGGTAATGAAAAACTGTTTTTT.

The chain recombines TRBV6-5 with TRBJ2-1, with 7 bases lining up with TRBD1. Germline assignment: CDR1 MNHEY and CDR2 SVGAGI. This CDR3 contains 15 residues. Trimming removed 2 bases from V and 4 bases from J; junction bases left unmatched: 5. The CDR3 DNA sequence: TGTGCCAGCAGTTACCGGCAGGGGGATTACAATGAGCAGTTCTTC. Translating gives CASSYRQGDYNEQFF.

There are a few counts of this clone. V and J are TRBV9 and TRBJ1-2; the D is unclear. V lost 1 base to trimming and J lost 2 bases, with 6 bases between them. Looked up from germline, CDR1 is SGDLS and CDR2 is YYNGEE. CDR3 length: 13 amino acids. The CDR3 DNA reads as TGTGCCAGCAGCGTAAGAGTAAACTATGGCTACACCTTC. It translates to CASSVRVNYGYTF. Full variable domain (outside the CDR3, taken from reference TRBV9 and TRBJ1-2): DSGVTQTPKHLITATGQRVTLRCSPRSGDLSVYWYQQSLDQGLQFLIQYYNGEERAKGNILERFSAQQFPDLHSELNLSSLELGDSALYFCASSVRVNYGYTFGSGTRLTVV.

The rearrangement joins TRBV5-1 to TRBJ2-7; no clear D. In germline, CDR1 is SGHRS, CDR2 YFSETQ. Between the trimmed V and J ends, which lost 0 bases and 0 bases, there was a span of 7 bases. CDR3 size: 14 residues. CDR3 loop: CASSLGRSSYEQYF. The CDR3 coding sequence is TGCGCCAGCAGCTTGGGCCGGAGCTCCTACGAGCAGTACTTC.

CDR3 protein: CASQTGSSGANVLTF. The CDR3, as DNA: TGCGCCAGCCAGACAGGGAGCTCTGGGGCCAACGTCCTGACTTTC. The chain employs TRBV5-1 and TRBJ2-6; TRBD1 matches at 7 bases. The CDR3 runs to 15 residues. V lost 7 bases, J lost 0 bases, and 4 bases stayed unmatched. In germline, CDR1 is SGHRS, CDR2 YFSETQ.

The chain employs TRBV6-5 and TRBJ1-1, with unresolved D. CDR1 and CDR2 (germline): MNHEY, SVGAGI. Deletions cut 2 bases from V and 1 base from J, with 8 bases between. CDR3 length: 14 amino acids. CDR3 residues: CASSYIASNTEAFF. CDR3 sequence (DNA): TGTGCCAGCAGTTACATTGCTTCGAACACTGAAGCTTTCTTT.

The chain couples TRBV6-6 to TRBJ1-2, with D possibly matching TRBD1 (6 bases). CDR1 MNHNY and CDR2 SVGAGI come from the germline V gene (reference sequence). The CDR3 is made up of 14 amino acids. V was pared by 2 bases and J by 2 bases, with 9 bases between. CDR3 DNA: TGTGCCAGCAGTTACCAGGGGACAAACTATGGCTACACCTTC. It specifies CASSYQGTNYGYTF.

The chain is built from TRBV7-9 and TRBJ2-1; unclear D gene. The CDR3 has 15 amino acids. V was clipped by 2 bases and J by 0 bases, with 8 bases between them. Germline V CDR1 and CDR2: SEHNR, FQNEAQ (reference sequence). The CDR3 region is CASSLRRSSYNEQFF. The CDR3 DNA reads as TGTGCCAGCAGCTTACGACGGAGCTCCTACAATGAGCAGTTCTTC. Full variable domain (outside the CDR3, taken from reference TRBV7-9 and TRBJ2-1): DTGVSQNPRHKITKRGQNVTFRCDPISEHNRLYWYRQTLGQGPEFLTYFQNEAQLEKSRLLSDRFSAERPKGSFSTLEIQRTEQGDSAMYLCASSLRRSSYNEQFFGPGTRLTVL.

The rearrangement links TRBV14 to TRBJ2-7; TRBD2 matches at 11 bases. The ends lost 3 bases at V and 3 bases at J; junction bases unmatched: 4. From germline, CDR1 is SGHDN and CDR2 FVKESK. The CDR3 is made up of 15 amino acids. CDR3 DNA: TGTGCCAGCAGCCATGTTCTAGCGGGAGGCTACGAGCAGTACTTC. This encodes CASSHVLAGGYEQYF.

The V call is TRBV18, the J call TRBJ2-5, with 10 nucleotides matching TRBD1. Trimming cost V 6 bases and J 8 bases; bases outside gene matches: 9. The CDR3 consists of 14 residues. Germline assignment: CDR1 KGHSH and CDR2 LQKENI. This CDR3 is CASSLTGTGETQYF. The CDR3 DNA reads as TGTGCCAGCTCCCTCACCGGGACAGGGGAAACCCAGTACTTC.

V is TRBV27 and J is TRBJ1-1; maybe TRBD1 (5 bases). The CDR3 has 14 amino acids. V lost 5 bases to trimming and J lost 6 bases, with 16 bases between them. Germline CDR1 is MNHEY and CDR2 is SMNVEV (reference sequence). The CDR3 region has the DNA TGTGCCAGCAGTCCCGTGTACAGGAGCGCTGAAGCTTTCTTT. As protein: CASSPVYRSAEAFF.

The V gene is TRBV28, the J gene TRBJ2-3, with D possibly matching TRBD2 (5 bases). CDR1 and CDR2 from the germline V gene are MDHEN and SYDVKM. The V end lost 7 bases, the J end lost 0 bases, and 14 bases lay between the germline ends. The CDR3 covers 15 residues. CDR3 DNA: TGTGCCAGCAAGCGCGAGGGCCTTAGCACAGATACGCAGTATTTT. Residues: CASKREGLSTDTQYF.

This clone was picked up a small number of times. The rearrangement joins TRBV28 to TRBJ1-2; D not certain. Germline V gives CDR1 MDHEN, CDR2 SYDVKM. The CDR3 has 14 residues. Trimming left V 7 bases short and J 4 bases short, with 16 bases between. This CDR3 reads CASTFSGNGYGYTF. The CDR3 DNA reads TGTGCCAGCACCTTCTCAGGAAATGGCTATGGCTACACCTTC.

The gene calls are TRBV4-2 and TRBJ2-7; 15 nucleotides match TRBD2. This CDR3 has 16 residues. The trim removed 3 bases at V and 2 bases at J, leaving 2 bases unmatched. Germline assignment: CDR1 LGHNA and CDR2 YNFKEQ. CDR3 region: CASSHWTSGGAYEQYF. CDR3 coding DNA: TGTGCCAGCAGCCACTGGACTAGCGGGGGGGCCTACGAGCAGTACTTC.

This chain connects TRBV28 to TRBJ1-5; D is possibly TRBD1 (5 bases). Trimming cost V 6 bases and J 6 bases, with 12 bases left between them. The CDR3 is 13 amino acids. The germline gives CDR1 MDHEN, CDR2 SYDVKM. The CDR3 sequence is CASRPGTGQPQHF. The DNA for the CDR3 is TGTGCCAGCAGGCCAGGGACGGGTCAGCCCCAGCATTTT.

The chain has TRBV28 and TRBJ2-1; D gene uncertain. V lost 8 bases and J lost 7, with 18 bases in between. The V gene's germline CDR1 is MDHEN and CDR2 SYDVKM. The CDR3 spans 14 residues. The CDR3 loop is CASGRVSRGNEQFF. CDR3 DNA: TGTGCCAGCGGACGGGTGTCCCGTGGAAATGAGCAGTTCTTC.